The 9 T cell receptor beta chains below were found in one sample sequenced in a study of patients and donors after allogeneic stem cell transplantation. TCRdb used MiXCR to reprocess the RT-PCR reads, holding one entry per CDR3 protein. The sample consists of fewer than 200,000 distinct CDR3 sequences, 30% of them appearing once. Source material: blood, either unsorted or a sorted T cell fraction (not recorded which). Source of these receptors: a human donor who was either an allogeneic HSCT recipient or a stem cell or donor lymphocyte infusion donor (not recorded which). It is not recorded whose cells these are; they may come from a transplant donor.

This clonotype was seen repeatedly, ten times or more. The chain couples TRBV25-1 to TRBJ1-1; D possibly corresponds to TRBD1 (5 bases). V was trimmed by 2 bases and J by 3 bases, leaving 10 bases between them. Germline assignment: CDR1 MGHDK and CDR2 SYGVNS. This CDR3 has 14 residues. The CDR3 loop reads CASSEGVGDTEAFF. The CDR3 DNA follows: TGTGCCAGCAGTGAAGGGGTAGGGGACACTGAAGCTTTCTTT.

This clonotype was found a few times. The chain carries TRBV7-9 and TRBJ2-3, with 9 bases identical to TRBD2. Germline-derived CDR1 and CDR2 are SEHNR and FQNEAQ (reference sequence). The CDR3 covers 13 residues. V gave up 6 bases and J gave up 4 bases; unmatched junction bases: 2. CDR3 nucleotide sequence: TGTGCCAGCAGACCTAGCGGGGCAGATACGCAGTATTTT. Translated: CASRPSGADTQYF.

V gene TRBV28 combines with J gene TRBJ2-7; maybe TRBD2 (5 bases). Per the germline V gene, CDR1 is MDHEN and CDR2 is SYDVKM. CDR3 size: 15 residues. Trimming removed 2 bases from V and 0 bases from J, with 11 bases in between. The CDR3 reads CASSLIAKSSYEQYF. CDR3 bases: TGTGCCAGCAGTTTAATAGCGAAGAGCTCCTACGAGCAGTACTTC.

J is TRBJ2-7 and V is TRBV5-6; TRBD1 is a possible D gene (6 bases). Trimming removed 4 bases from V and 2 bases from J, with 13 bases in between. CDR1 is SGHDT and CDR2 is YYEEEE in the germline V gene. The CDR3 loop spans 14 amino acids. Written as DNA, the CDR3 is TGTGCCAGCAGCCTTGACAGGAAAACCTACGAGCAGTACTTC. This gives the protein CASSLDRKTYEQYF.

This clonotype was seen only a few times. The chain joins TRBV5-5 to TRBJ2-5; D ambiguous. The germline V and J ends were trimmed by 5 bases and 0 bases, with 5 bases remaining between them. This CDR3 is built from 12 residues. CDR1 and CDR2 (germline): SGHKS, YYEKEE (reference sequence). CDR3 nucleotide sequence: TGTGCCAGCAGTTGGAACCAAGAGACCCAGTACTTC. This encodes CASSWNQETQYF.

In its sample, this clonotype was seen a few times. The chain recombines TRBV20-1 with TRBJ1-2, with unresolved D. Germline V gene lookup returns CDR1 DFQATT and CDR2 SNEGSKA (reference sequence). There are 14 residues in the CDR3. V lost 3 bases, J lost 3 bases, and 14 bases lay in between. CDR3 amino acids: CSASVGALDYGYTF. CDR3 nucleotides: TGCAGTGCTAGCGTGGGAGCCCTTGACTATGGCTACACCTTC.

The chain carries TRBV5-4 and TRBJ2-6; no definite D call. Trimming left V 2 bases short and J 0 bases short, with 3 bases between. This CDR3 has 14 residues. The germline CDR1 and CDR2 sequences are SGHNT and YYREEE (reference sequence). CDR3 protein: CASSLFSGANVLTF. CDR3 DNA: TGTGCCAGCAGCTTATTCTCTGGGGCCAACGTCCTGACTTTC.

For this clonotype: One junction end does not reproduce the germline sequence, and a read error may be involved. This chain uses TRBV4-2 with TRBJ1-6; D is possibly TRBD1 (5 bases). Germline V gene lookup returns CDR1 LGHNA and CDR2 YNFKEQ. The CDR3 runs 16 residues. CDR3 nucleotide sequence: TGTGCCGGCAGCCAAGTAAGGGCAGGGTTAAATTCACCCCTCCACTTT. Translated: CAGSQVRAGLNSPLHF.

This clonotype has more than one count but fewer than ten. V gene TRBV7-2 combines with J gene TRBJ2-3; D may correspond to TRBD1 or TRBD2 (5 bases each). The CDR3 consists of 14 residues. Germline-derived CDR1 and CDR2 are SGHTA and FQGNSA. V was pared by 11 bases and J by 2 bases, with 17 bases between. CDR3 sequence: CASAPGPYTDTQYF. CDR3 DNA: TGTGCCTCTGCCCCGGGACCATACACAGATACGCAGTATTTT.